These T cell receptor beta chains were read from a single sample in a study of spatial heterogeneity in lung cancer. TCRdb recomputed calls from the 5' RACE reads with MiXCR, one row per CDR3 protein. Among 30,000 to 40,000 distinct CDR3 sequences listed, 3% to 3.5% were seen once. The input for sequencing was normal lung tissue next to the tumor, taken at surgery. These receptors came from a male donor with early-stage non-small cell lung cancer. Both conserved end residues are part of each CDR3. The D gene is left open where the match is weak. Clone size is shown for a subset of rows, as once, few, many or a class of expanded clone.

j_gene | abundance | len | v_gene | d_gene | CDR3nt | CDR3aa
TRBJ2-7 | few | 13 | TRBV20-1 | - | TGCAGTGCTTCCAGGGGTGGGACCTACGAGCAGTACTTC | CSASRGGTYEQYF
TRBJ2-3 | many | 19 | TRBV20-1 | - | TGCAGTGCCACCGGGACCCCCCGCGCCTCCAGTCCTCTCCGGGATACGCAGTATTTT | CSATGTPRASSPLRDTQYF
TRBJ2-5 | many | 13 | TRBV20-1 | - | TGCAGTGCTAGAGATAGGGGTAAAGAGACCCAGTACTTC | CSARDRGKETQYF
TRBJ2-2 | many | 13 | TRBV20-1 | TRBD2 | TGCAGTGCTAGCGTCCGGGAGGGCGGGGAGCTGTTTTTT | CSASVREGGELFF
TRBJ2-5 | many | 15 | TRBV7-9 | - | TGTGCCAGCAGCCCCTACCCGGAACGGGAGGAGACCCAGTACTTC | CASSPYPEREETQYF
TRBJ1-2 | few | 14 | TRBV7-9 | TRBD1 | TGTGCCAGCAGCTCCACAGGGGCGGGCTATGGCTACACCTTC | CASSSTGAGYGYTF
TRBJ2-1 | many | 12 | TRBV20-1 | TRBD2 | TGCAGTGCCGCGGGGGAGGGCAATGAGCAGTTCTTC | CSAAGEGNEQFF
TRBJ1-2 | few | 14 | TRBV20-1 | - | TGCAGTGCCGCCACAGGTATAGGTGCCTATGGCTACACCTTC | CSAATGIGAYGYTF
TRBJ2-3 | many | 17 | TRBV20-1 | TRBD2 | TGCAGTGCTAGAGACCCAAGTGGCGGGGGAGGGACAGATACGCAGTATTTT | CSARDPSGGGGTDTQYF
TRBJ2-3 | many | 15 | TRBV5-1 | - | TGCGCCAGCAGCTTGGAGATGTCGGCCGGGGATACGCAGTATTTT | CASSLEMSAGDTQYF
TRBJ2-7 | many | 13 | TRBV6-2/TRBV6-3 | TRBD1 | TGTGCCAGCAGCGGACAGGCCTCCTACGAGCAGTACTTC | CASSGQASYEQYF
TRBJ2-1 | - | 14 | TRBV18 | TRBD2 | TGTGCCAGCTCCACCGCGGCGGGGGAGAATGAGCAGTTCTTC | CASSTAAGENEQFF
TRBJ1-2 | many | 14 | TRBV5-1 | - | TGCGCCAGCAGAGGGGACTTTTTTAACTATGGCTACACCTTC | CASRGDFFNYGYTF
TRBJ1-6 | many | 13 | TRBV14 | - | TGTGCCAGCAGCCTTTACAGGAATTCACCCCTCCACTTT | CASSLYRNSPLHF
TRBJ2-7 | many | 14 | TRBV29-1 | TRBD1 | TGCAGCGCCCGGGACAGTCTAGGGGGTTACGAGCAGTACTTC | CSARDSLGGYEQYF
TRBJ2-3 | many | 15 | TRBV6-6 | TRBD1 | TGTGCCAGCAGCCACCAGGGACAGGGCACAGATACGCAGTATTTT | CASSHQGQGTDTQYF
TRBJ1-1 | many | 13 | TRBV14 | - | TGTGCCAGCAGTCGAACCCTGAACACTGAAGCTTTCTTT | CASSRTLNTEAFF
TRBJ2-3 | many | 14 | TRBV18 | TRBD1 | TGTGCCAGCTCACCGATACAGGGGGTAGATACGCAGTATTTT | CASSPIQGVDTQYF
TRBJ2-7 | many | 15 | TRBV7-9 | - | TGTGCCAGCAGCGACCGGACTAAGACCCCGGGGGAGCAGTACTTC | CASSDRTKTPGEQYF
TRBJ2-2 | many | 15 | TRBV12-3/TRBV12-4 | TRBD1 | TGTGCCAGCAGTTTCGCACAGGGGTACACCGGGGAGCTGTTTTTT | CASSFAQGYTGELFF
TRBJ1-1 | many | 12 | TRBV3-1 | TRBD1 | TGTGCCAGCAGCTCCAGACAGGGGTCGGCTTTCTTT | CASSSRQGSAFF
TRBJ1-1 | many | 12 | TRBV6-2/TRBV6-3 | - | TGTGCCAGCAGCGGGACTTTTACTGAAGCTTTCTTT | CASSGTFTEAFF
TRBJ2-5 | - | 13 | TRBV2 | - | TGTGCCAGCAGAAAGGACGTCCAAGAGACCCAGTACTTC | CASRKDVQETQYF
TRBJ2-3 | many | 17 | TRBV3-1 | TRBD2 | TGTGCCAGCAGCCAAGGAATGGGACTAGCGGGGGAAGATACGCAGTATTTT | CASSQGMGLAGEDTQYF
TRBJ2-6 | many | 16 | TRBV9 | - | TGTGCCAGCAGCGGTTACAGGACAGATGGGGCCAACGTCCTGACTTTC | CASSGYRTDGANVLTF
TRBJ2-1 | many | 16 | TRBV11-3 | TRBD1 | TGTGCCAGCAGCCAATACTCGGGACAGGGGGCAAATGAGCAGTTCTTC | CASSQYSGQGANEQFF